This TCR beta chain was found in a study of blood T cells in healthy people across ages. A second PCR, run for roughly 7 to 11 cycles, used a sample-barcoded 5' primer plus a J-beta primer mix. Each cDNA molecule was tagged by a template-switch adaptor that had 12 random nucleotides. Each sample provided no less than 2.5 million CDR3-containing paired-end reads. TCRdb recomputed calls from the 5' RACE reads with MiXCR, one row per CDR3 protein. This sample has hundreds of thousands of distinct CDR3 sequences, with less than 35% found just once. Study findings and constraints: Diversity of TCR beta correlated strongly with naive T cell percentage. The fall in TCR beta diversity per million T cells was roughly linear with age.

This clonotype was detected only a few times. Its antigen is unidentified. V was clipped by 0 bases and J by 7 bases, with 28 bases between them. The CDR3 extends over 19 amino acids. What was sequenced was blood. This receptor was obtained from a woman aged 80 or older in good health. The rearrangement joins TRBV12-3 or TRBV12-4 to TRBJ2-7; D could derive from TRBD1 or TRBD2 (5 bases each). The CDR3 spells CASSLAPGSLRSPHNEQYF. DNA for the CDR3: TGTGCCAGCAGTTTAGCGCCAGGGAGCCTACGATCCCCCCACAATGAGCAGTACTTC.